These T cell receptor beta chains were read from a single sample in a study of OX40 agonist ivuxolimab in advanced cancers. TCRdb's copy holds only in-frame clones and misses some; the assay was immunoSEQ multiplex PCR. The sample has some 10,000 clones, 60% to 85% seen once. The source material was CD4+ or CD8+ T cells sorted from blood, sampled in a trial of the OX40 agonist ivuxolimab. Receptors originate from an adult with an advanced solid tumor such as melanoma, head and neck, liver or kidney cancer. Both conserved end residues are part of each CDR3. A D gene is named only where the DNA matches it firmly. A row's size may be missing; if present it is once, few, many or a size class.

>TRBD1|16|.|TRBV10-3|TRBJ2-2
CAISAGTGLNTGELFF
TGTGCCATCAGCGCCGGGACAGGGCTTAATACTGGGGAGCTGTTTTTT
>.|12|once|TRBV5-1|TRBJ2-2
CASSSGSGELFF
TGCGCCAGCAGCTCAGGTTCCGGGGAGCTGTTTTTT
>.|13|.|TRBV19|TRBJ1-3
CASTQGYGNTIYF
TGTGCCAGTACTCAGGGGTATGGAAACACCATATATTTT
>TRBD2|17|.|TRBV7-8|TRBJ2-1
CASSAGLAASSYNEQFF
TGTGCCAGCAGCGCGGGACTAGCGGCTAGCTCCTACAATGAGCAGTTCTTC
>.|15|.|TRBV5-1|TRBJ2-1
CASSSGQGTSNEQFF
TGCGCCAGCAGCTCAGGACAGGGGACTAGCAATGAGCAGTTCTTC
>.|15|.|TRBV5-1|TRBJ2-1
CASSLGGTQNNEQFF
TGCGCCAGCAGCTTGGGTGGGACGCAGAACAATGAGCAGTTCTTC
>TRBD2|16|.|TRBV4-2|TRBJ2-1
CASSQEIAGGPGEQFF
TGTGCCAGCAGCCAAGAAATAGCGGGGGGGCCAGGGGAGCAGTTCTTC
>.|14|.|TRBV7-9|TRBJ1-2
CASSPDNPGGGYTF
TGTGCCAGCAGCCCCGATAACCCCGGCGGGGGCTACACCTTC
>.|17|.|TRBV5-6|TRBJ1-3
CASSLDPAVFPGNTIYF
TGTGCCAGCAGCTTGGACCCAGCTGTTTTCCCTGGAAACACCATATATTTT
>.|12|.|TRBV19|TRBJ2-3
CASSERRDTQYF
TGTGCCAGTAGTGAAAGACGAGATACGCAGTATTTT
>TRBD1|16|.|TRBV9|TRBJ2-3
CASSPGQGVVSDTQYF
TGTGCCAGCAGCCCGGGACAGGGGGTTGTGTCAGATACGCAGTATTTT
>.|14|once|TRBV29-1|TRBJ1-2
CSVEGGRANYGYTF
TGCAGCGTTGAGGGGGGGAGGGCTAACTATGGCTACACCTTC
>.|15|.|TRBV28|TRBJ2-1
CASSLLLQGTNEQFF
TGTGCCAGCAGTTTATTGCTCCAGGGTACGAATGAGCAGTTCTTC
>.|12|.|TRBV12-5|TRBJ1-5
CAILRGPQPQHF
TGTGCTATTCTCCGGGGCCCTCAGCCCCAGCATTTT
>TRBD2|17|.|TRBV18|TRBJ2-3
CASSPSGLAGGTDTQYF
TGTGCCAGCTCACCCTCAGGACTAGCGGGGGGAACGGATACGCAGTATTTT
>.|16|.|TRBV28|TRBJ1-6
CASSKPNSLYNSPLHF
TGTGCCAGCAGTAAACCGAACAGTCTATATAATTCACCCCTCCACTTT
>TRBD2|13|.|TRBV7-9|TRBJ2-5
CASNIRGGETQYF
TGTGCCAGCAACATCCGGGGGGGGGAGACCCAGTACTTC
>TRBD1|16|.|TRBV27|TRBJ2-4
CASRDRQGLAKNIQYF
TGTGCCAGCAGGGACCGACAGGGCTTAGCCAAAAACATTCAGTACTTC
>TRBD1|15|.|TRBV7-9|TRBJ2-7
CASSSDRGWAYEQYF
TGTGCCAGCAGCTCAGACAGGGGTTGGGCCTACGAGCAGTACTTC
>.|15|.|TRBV18|TRBJ1-6
CASSPRTDMNSPLHF
TGTGCCAGCTCGCCGAGGACGGACATGAATTCACCCCTCCACTTT
>.|14|.|TRBV7-3|TRBJ1-2
CASSPAPGSYGYTF
TGTGCCAGCAGTCCGGCCCCGGGTTCCTATGGCTACACCTTC
>.|12|.|TRBV5-6|TRBJ2-2
CASSSGSGELFF
TGTGCCAGCAGCTCGGGATCCGGGGAGCTGTTTTTT
>.|15|.|TRBV5-4|TRBJ2-3
CASSDGGGHPDTQYF
TGTGCCAGCAGCGATGGGGGGGGCCACCCAGATACGCAGTATTTT
>TRBD2|16|once|TRBV5-6|TRBJ2-3
CASSLMPSGAPDTQYF
TGTGCCAGCAGCTTGATGCCTAGCGGGGCCCCAGATACGCAGTATTTT
>TRBD1|16|few|TRBV7-6|TRBJ1-4
CASSPDRPPTNEKLFF
TGTGCCAGCAGCCCGGACAGGCCCCCAACTAATGAAAAACTGTTTTTT
>TRBD1|18|.|TRBV19|TRBJ2-6
CARGLPDRGSSGANVLTF
TGTGCCAGGGGGCTACCAGACAGGGGAAGCTCTGGGGCCAACGTCCTGACTTTC
>TRBD1|15|.|TRBV27|TRBJ1-5
CASSPGGGGRQPQHF
TGTGCCAGCAGTCCCGGGGGAGGGGGCCGGCAGCCCCAGCATTTT
>.|13|.|TRBV27|TRBJ2-7
CASRYGTLGEQYF
TGTGCCAGCAGGTATGGGACCTTGGGCGAGCAGTACTTC
>.|13|.|TRBV5-1|TRBJ1-1
CASSLEGNYLEFF
TGCGCCAGCAGCTTGGAGGGAAATTACCTTGAATTCTTT
>TRBD1|15|few|TRBV7-6|TRBJ2-1
CASSPETGGLHEQFF
TGTGCCAGCAGCCCCGAGACAGGGGGACTGCATGAGCAGTTCTTC
>.|15|.|TRBV29-1|TRBJ2-7
CSALFPSTWQGEQYF
TGCAGCGCCCTTTTCCCTTCTACTTGGCAGGGGGAGCAGTACTTC
>TRBD1|15|once|TRBV5-1|TRBJ2-7
CASSLRDSFSYEQYF
TGCGCCAGCAGCTTGAGGGACAGTTTCTCCTACGAGCAGTACTTC
>.|12|few|TRBV2|TRBJ2-7
CASGPLSYEQYF
TGTGCCAGCGGCCCCCTTTCCTACGAGCAGTACTTC
>TRBD2|16|.|TRBV9|TRBJ2-2
CASSSSGGMNTGELFF
TGTGCCAGCAGCTCTAGCGGGGGGATGAACACCGGGGAGCTGTTTTTT
>.|14|.|TRBV10-1|TRBJ2-7
CASSPLPAAYEQYF
TGCGCCAGCAGTCCCCTGCCAGCGGCTTACGAGCAGTACTTC
>.|15|.|TRBV6-5|TRBJ2-1
CASSYEEGRYNEQFF
TGTGCCAGCAGTTACGAGGAGGGCCGTTACAATGAGCAGTTCTTC
>.|15|.|TRBV4-1|TRBJ1-2
CASSQGGEGIYGYTF
TGCGCCAGCAGCCAAGGCGGCGAGGGGATTTATGGCTACACCTTC
>.|16|.|TRBV28|TRBJ2-3
CASSYRAAQSTDTQYF
TGTGCCAGCAGTTACCGGGCGGCACAGAGCACAGATACGCAGTATTTT
>.|14|.|TRBV11-3|TRBJ1-1
CASSLRGMNTEAFF
TGTGCCAGCAGCTTAAGGGGGATGAACACTGAAGCTTTCTTT
>TRBD1|18|.|TRBV9|TRBJ2-3
CASSVKRGYRGTTDTQYF
TGTGCCAGCAGCGTAAAGAGGGGGTACAGGGGTACCACAGATACGCAGTATTTT
>.|12|.|TRBV4-1|TRBJ2-4
CASSQDGGIQYF
TGCGCCAGCAGCCAAGATGGGGGCATTCAGTACTTC